The 28 T cell receptor beta chains listed next were all sequenced from one sample in a study of shared clonotypes between healthy human individuals. Libraries were prepared by immunoSEQ multiplex PCR; TCRdb keeps only in-frame clonotypes and omits some of them. The data hold roughly 2.5 million clones, with over 85% observed a single time. The source material was naive CD4+ T cells sorted from blood. Subset: CD45RA+ positively selected. These receptor sequences come from a man younger than 30 in good health.

The V and J genes are TRBV6-1 and TRBJ2-7, with 13 bases matching TRBD2. Germline lookup yields CDR1 MNHNS and CDR2 SASEGT. V was clipped by 10 bases and J by 4 bases; unmatched bases: 10. There are 15 residues in the CDR3. The CDR3 spells CATNGGLAGSYEQYF. CDR3 nucleotides: TGTGCCACCAACGGGGGACTAGCGGGGAGTTACGAGCAGTACTTC.

This chain joins TRBV7-9 and TRBJ2-2; 9 bases fit TRBD1. This CDR3 has 18 residues. Trimming removed 1 base from V and 4 bases from J; junction bases left unmatched: 10. CDR1 SEHNR and CDR2 FQNEAQ come from the germline V gene (reference sequence). The CDR3, as DNA: TGTGCCAGCAGCTTAGTCACAGGGGGCTTTTCGGTCACCGGGGAGCTGTTTTTT. The encoded protein is CASSLVTGGFSVTGELFF.

The V gene is TRBV15, the J gene TRBJ2-1, with 8 bases aligning to TRBD2. This CDR3 is 16 amino acids long. Germline values: CDR1 LNHNV, CDR2 YYDKDF (reference sequence). V shed 0 bases, J shed 2 bases, and the junction held 3 bases outside the gene matches. In DNA form, the CDR3 reads TGTGCCACCAGCAGAGAGGCACTAGCGGCCTACAATGAGCAGTTCTTC. This gives the protein CATSREALAAYNEQFF.

This chain joins TRBV11-2 and TRBJ2-7; 8 bases agree with TRBD2. This CDR3 has 14 residues. CDR1 SGHAT and CDR2 FQNNGV come from the germline V gene. The V segment lost 5 bases and the J segment 3 bases; nucleotides outside the gene matches: 6. The CDR3 DNA is TGTGCCAGCAGCCGGGGACTAGGGGGCTACGAGCAGTACTTC. Encoded protein: CASSRGLGGYEQYF.

V gene TRBV30 combines with J gene TRBJ1-5; tentative D call: TRBD1 (5 bases). The V gene lost 5 bases and the J gene lost 6 bases, with 17 bases spanning the gap. The CDR3 extends over 14 amino acids. Germline V lookup: CDR1 GTSNPN, CDR2 SVGIG (reference sequence). The CDR3 reads CAWDDDGTTQPQHF. In DNA, the CDR3 is TGTGCCTGGGACGACGACGGGACCACTCAGCCCCAGCATTTT.

Points on this clone: This same CDR3 is encoded by further DNA sequences in the sample. The genes are TRBV10-3 and TRBJ1-1; D remains ambiguous. This CDR3 spans 13 amino acids. Deletions cut 9 bases from V and 0 bases from J, with 11 bases between. Germline V gives CDR1 ENHRY, CDR2 SYGVKD. The CDR3 loop is CAIGGTVNTEAFF. The DNA for the CDR3 is TGTGCCATTGGTGGAACAGTGAACACTGAAGCTTTCTTT.

This chain uses TRBV7-2 with TRBJ2-1, with 9 nucleotides matching TRBD2. Germline V gene lookup returns CDR1 SGHTA and CDR2 FQGNSA. This CDR3 is built from 15 residues. With 6 bases clipped from V and 5 bases from J, the junction kept 8 bases outside the gene matches. Here the CDR3 reads CASSRFRLADNEQFF. CDR3 nucleotides: TGTGCCAGCAGTCGATTTCGACTAGCGGACAATGAGCAGTTCTTC.

The DNA of the CDR3 is TGTGCCACCGCCGGAGCAGGGAGAAGCTACGAGCAGTACTTC. Residues: CATAGAGRSYEQYF. The chain combines TRBV6-5 with TRBJ2-7, with D perhaps matching TRBD1 or TRBD2 (5 bases each). Per the germline V gene, CDR1 is MNHEY and CDR2 is SVGAGI. The V gene lost 10 bases and the J gene lost 3 bases, with 19 bases spanning the gap. This CDR3 comprises 14 residues.

The chain carries TRBV11-1 and TRBJ2-1; a weak D match, TRBD1 (6 bases). The CDR3 is made up of 15 amino acids. Trimming removed 5 bases at V and 5 bases at J, with 16 bases between. The germline gives CDR1 SGHAT, CDR2 FQDESV (reference sequence). For the CDR3, the DNA is TGTGCCAGCAGCCACACCGGGACAATTAACAATGAGCAGTTCTTC. The encoded protein is CASSHTGTINNEQFF.

V is TRBV6-6 and J is TRBJ2-7; TRBD1 agrees at 9 bases. With 7 bases clipped from V and 7 bases from J, the junction kept 8 bases outside the gene matches. The V gene's germline CDR1 is MNHNY and CDR2 SVGAGI (reference sequence). The CDR3 has 13 amino acids. The CDR3 coding sequence is TGTGCCAGCAAGGCTACAGGGGGCCGGGAGCAGTACTTC. This sequence encodes CASKATGGREQYF.

The gene calls are TRBV28 and TRBJ1-5; 7 bases are a match to TRBD1. V was clipped by 8 bases and J by 5 bases; unmatched bases: 12. This CDR3 comprises 15 residues. Looked up from germline, CDR1 is MDHEN and CDR2 is SYDVKM. For the CDR3, the DNA is TGTGCCAGCCTCCCTCAAGGGGGCTATGATCAGCCCCAGCATTTT. This gives the protein CASLPQGGYDQPQHF.

A word on this clone: At one end, the junction sequence differs from germline, possibly due to a read error. The chain couples TRBV5-4 to TRBJ1-2, with D uncertain. Germline V lookup: CDR1 SGHNT, CDR2 YYREEE (reference sequence). The CDR3 contains 13 residues. The CDR3 DNA sequence: TGCGCCAGCAGCTCGGACGGTTCCTATGGCTACACCTTC. Its translation: CASSSDGSYGYTF.

The chain couples TRBV6-5 to TRBJ1-6; a possible D gene is TRBD1 (5 bases). The CDR3 has 15 residues. V shed 0 bases and J shed 7 bases, with 10 bases lying between them. In germline, CDR1 is MNHEY, CDR2 SVGAGI. The CDR3 sequence is CASSYSIEGNSPLHF. The DNA for the CDR3 is TGTGCCAGCAGTTACTCGATCGAGGGGAATTCACCCCTCCACTTT.

This sequence joins TRBV30 and TRBJ2-1; 8 bases align to TRBD1. V was clipped by 2 bases and J by 13 bases; unmatched bases: 7. This CDR3 has 12 amino acids. CDR1 is GTSNPN and CDR2 is SVGIG in the germline V gene (reference sequence). The DNA of the CDR3 is TGTGCCTGGAGTCCAGGGGGCGCGTTCCAGTTCTTC. This translates into CAWSPGGAFQFF.

The rearrangement uses TRBV19 and TRBJ2-5; 10 nucleotides align to TRBD1. CDR3 length: 16 residues. From germline, CDR1 is LNHDA and CDR2 SQIVND (reference sequence). After removal of 9 bases from V and 5 bases from J, the junction contained 15 bases not matched to a gene. For the CDR3, the DNA is TGTGCCAGCGGCGACCTAAGGGACAGGGGTATCGAGACCCAGTACTTC. It codes for CASGDLRDRGIETQYF.

The chain recombines TRBV14 with TRBJ1-4; the D is unclear. V lost 6 bases to trimming and J lost 0 bases, with 8 bases between them. Germline values: CDR1 SGHDN, CDR2 FVKESK. CDR3 length: 14 residues. The chain's CDR3 is CASRSGATNEKLFF. For the CDR3, the DNA is TGTGCCAGCAGGTCGGGAGCAACTAATGAAAAACTGTTTTTT.

Concerning this clone itself: Other DNA sequences in this sample translate to the same CDR3. The chain couples TRBV30 to TRBJ1-1; the D is unclear. CDR3 size: 14 residues. V was trimmed by 0 bases and J by 2 bases, leaving 10 bases between them. CDR1 GTSNPN and CDR2 SVGIG come from the germline V gene (reference sequence). The CDR3 coding sequence is TGTGCCTGGAGTGTACGTCGGGGAAACACTGAAGCTTTCTTT. Its translation: CAWSVRRGNTEAFF.

The chain couples TRBV30 to TRBJ1-2; a weak D match, TRBD1 (5 bases). Germline assignment: CDR1 GTSNPN and CDR2 SVGIG (reference sequence). The CDR3 is made up of 15 amino acids. Trimming took off 0 bases at V and 0 bases at J, with 11 bases between the two ends. CDR3 loop: CAWSVAGPTNYGYTF. The CDR3 DNA follows: TGTGCCTGGAGTGTAGCAGGGCCTACTAACTATGGCTACACCTTC.

The chain recombines TRBV7-6 with TRBJ1-4; 9 nucleotides match TRBD1. Germline lookup yields CDR1 SGHVS and CDR2 FNYEAQ. The V gene end was trimmed by 3 bases and the J gene end by 3 bases; junction bases not matched to a gene: 5. This CDR3 spans 16 amino acids. The CDR3 loop reads CASSLGQGSPNEKLFF. CDR3 DNA sequence: TGTGCCAGCAGCTTGGGACAGGGATCCCCTAATGAAAAACTGTTTTTT.

The V and J genes are TRBV28 and TRBJ2-6, with 7 bases that match TRBD2. Germline CDR1 and CDR2: MDHEN and SYDVKM. V lost 7 bases, J lost 0 bases, and 12 bases stayed unmatched. The CDR3 is 18 amino acids. CDR3 nucleotide sequence: TGTGCCAGCATCCCCGGGGGGACCCCCAGCTCTGGGGCCAACGTCCTGACTTTC. Its translation is CASIPGGTPSSGANVLTF. The full variable domain, with the rest looked up from reference TRBV28 and TRBJ2-6, is DVKVTQSSRYLVKRTGEKVFLECVQDMDHENMFWYRQDPGLGLRLIYFSYDVKMKEKGDIPEGYSVSREKKERFSLILESASTNQTSMYLCASIPGGTPSSGANVLTFGAGSRLTVL.

The CDR3 protein is CASKATSGEQYF. The CDR3 DNA sequence: TGTGCCAGCAAGGCTACTAGCGGCGAGCAGTACTTC. This chain joins TRBV6-1 and TRBJ2-7, with TRBD2 matching over 8 bases. Trimming took 7 bases from V and 6 from J; bases not matched to a gene: 5. This CDR3 comprises 12 residues. CDR1 and CDR2 from the germline V gene are MNHNS and SASEGT.

V gene TRBV6-1 combines with J gene TRBJ1-3, with D possibly being TRBD1 (5 bases). The CDR3 runs 15 residues. CDR1 is MNHNS and CDR2 is SASEGT in the germline V gene. Deletions cut 7 bases from V and 0 bases from J, with 13 bases between. The CDR3 region is CASNLGLLSGNTIYF. DNA for the CDR3: TGTGCCAGCAACCTGGGACTTCTCTCTGGAAACACCATATATTTT.

The genes are TRBV10-3 and TRBJ2-2, with 11 bases lining up with TRBD2. Looked up from germline, CDR1 is ENHRY and CDR2 is SYGVKD. The trim removed 0 bases at V and 1 base at J, leaving 22 bases unmatched. This CDR3 contains 24 residues. This CDR3 reads CAISESPGGTSGRNIPRNTGELFF. CDR3 coding DNA: TGTGCCATCAGTGAGTCGCCCGGGGGGACTAGCGGAAGGAACATCCCCAGGAACACCGGGGAGCTGTTTTTT.

With respect to this clone: The sample carries other DNA sequences with the same CDR3. J is TRBJ2-7 and V is TRBV27; TRBD2 matches 7 bases. Germline-derived CDR1 and CDR2 are MNHEY and SMNVEV (reference sequence). There are 15 residues in the CDR3. Trimming cost V 0 bases and J 2 bases; bases outside gene matches: 4. CDR3 region: CASSLSPRGAYEQYF. The DNA for the CDR3 is TGTGCCAGCAGTTTATCTCCTCGGGGGGCCTACGAGCAGTACTTC.

CDR3 region: CASSRGPFSDTQYF. For the CDR3, the DNA is TGTGCCAGCAGCCGGGGACCCTTTTCCGATACGCAGTATTTT. V gene TRBV28 combines with J gene TRBJ2-3, with D tentatively TRBD1 or TRBD2 (5 bases each). Germline CDR1 MDHEN, CDR2 SYDVKM. The CDR3 consists of 14 residues. V lost 6 bases and J lost 6, with 16 bases in between.

The chain couples TRBV5-1 to TRBJ1-2, with 10 nucleotides matching TRBD1. Germline-derived CDR1 and CDR2 are SGHRS and YFSETQ. The ends lost 4 bases at V and 7 bases at J; junction bases unmatched: 7. This CDR3 has 14 residues. CDR3 residues: CASSGDRGLSGYTF. The DNA of the CDR3 is TGCGCCAGCAGCGGGGACAGGGGATTGAGTGGCTACACCTTC.

The chain recombines TRBV2 with TRBJ1-4, with D possibly matching TRBD1 (6 bases). V was clipped by 10 bases and J by 10 bases, with 22 bases between them. Germline V lookup: CDR1 SNHLY, CDR2 FYNNEI. CDR3 size: 14 residues. This CDR3 reads CATDPQGIGGKLFF. DNA for the CDR3: TGTGCCACCGACCCACAGGGAATCGGGGGAAAACTGTTTTTT.

The V and J genes are TRBV7-2 and TRBJ2-7; no reliable D call. CDR3 length: 12 residues. V lost 5 bases, J lost 5 bases, and 10 bases lay in between. Germline V CDR1 and CDR2: SGHTA, FQGNSA. CDR3 nucleotide sequence: TGTGCCAGCAGCCTCTGGCCGGACGAGCAGTACTTC. Its protein is CASSLWPDEQYF. The whole variable domain, filled in from reference TRBV7-2 and TRBJ2-7, reads GAGVSQSPSNKVTEKGKDVELRCDPISGHTALYWYRQSLGQGLEFLIYFQGNSAPDKSGLPSDRFSAERTGGSVSTLTIQRTQQEDSAVYLCASSLWPDEQYFGPGTRLTVT.